This section outlines one TCR beta chain sequence together with its context. Antigen specificity is unknown. The sample comes from a study of Ad26.COV2.S vaccination and SARS-CoV-2 variants. Study results and limitations: Post-vaccination breadth of spike-specific CD8+ and CD4+ T cell responses was reportedly substantial.

Noted treatment: over 15 received Ad26.COV2.S at low or high dose, single or two shots; five or six received placebo; per-sample allocation not given. Sampling happened 63 days after the first vaccine or placebo injection. An adult of 18-55 years in Boston served as donor. CDR3 length: 15 residues. The V end was cut by 4 bases, the J end by 2 bases, with 15 bases between. In germline, CDR1 is SGHNT, CDR2 YYREEE (reference sequence). TCRdb's copy holds only in-frame clones and misses some; the assay was immunoSEQ multiplex PCR. The sample has fewer than 500,000 clones, 90% seen once. This sample comprised peripheral blood, obtained in a trial of Ad26.COV2.S vaccine versus placebo. This chain links TRBV5-4 with TRBJ2-5; perhaps TRBD2 as D (6 bases). The TCR was taken from a person aged 18-65 years who received the Ad26.COV2.S COVID-19 vaccine or a placebo. The CDR3 loop is CASSTWKRAQETQYF. CDR3 DNA sequence: TGTGCCAGCAGCACGTGGAAGCGGGCTCAAGAGACCCAGTACTTC. The whole variable domain, remainder taken from reference TRBV5-4 and TRBJ2-5, is ETGVTQSPTHLIKTRGQQVTLRCSSQSGHNTVSWYQQALGQGPQFIFQYYREEENGRGNFPPRFSGLQFPNYSSELNVNALELDDSALYLCASSTWKRAQETQYFGPGTRLLVL.